This T cell receptor (beta chain) was captured by sequencing in a study of blood T cells in healthy people across ages. V lost 8 bases to trimming and J lost 8 bases, with 18 bases between them. The CDR3 is 13 amino acids. A second PCR of about 7 to 12 cycles used a sample-barcoded 5' primer and a J-beta primer mix. Researchers report that a template-switch adaptor with 12 random nucleotides tagged each cDNA molecule. MiXCR, applied by TCRdb to the 5' RACE reads, yields one record per CDR3 protein. The sample lists approximately 350,000 distinct CDR3 sequences, about 52% seen once, with 45% to 60% in the top ten.

This receptor was taken from a man aged 55 to 70 in good health. The gene calls are TRBV12-3 or TRBV12-4 and TRBJ1-2; no reliable D call. The specimen was blood. CDR3 sequence reads: CASDITALGGYTF. CDR3 DNA: TGTGCCAGCGACATCACGGCCCTTGGGGGCTACACCTTC.